Listed below are T cell receptor beta chains from one sample, sequenced in a study of post-analysis software for immune sequencing data. TCRdb recomputed calls from the PCR reads with MiXCR, one row per CDR3 protein. This table holds about 760,000 distinct CDR3 sequences, 25% to 30% found once. Source material: blood. These TCRs come from a girl under 18 with multiple sclerosis. Both conserved end residues are trimmed from each CDR3.

v_gene: TRBV20-1; CDR3aa: SAPQLRNNEQY
v_gene: TRBV7-2; CDR3aa: ASNRGGNEQF
v_gene: TRBV10-3; CDR3aa: AISDSSGPPPGEQY
v_gene: TRBV29-1; CDR3aa: SVDYRAGGDYGYT
v_gene: TRBV20-1; CDR3aa: SARDLKQADQPQH
v_gene: TRBV7-9; CDR3aa: ASSLAWTGRETQY
v_gene: TRBV20-1; CDR3aa: SADPGASETQY
v_gene: TRBV3-1; CDR3aa: ASSQVVRGADTQY
v_gene: TRBV25-1; CDR3aa: ATNPGHNYGYT
v_gene: TRBV20-1; CDR3aa: SATLAGTTAGATQY
v_gene: TRBV5-1; CDR3aa: ASSLGRGGSANTEAF
v_gene: TRBV5-1; CDR3aa: ASSRGLLGPYEQY
v_gene: TRBV5-1; CDR3aa: ASRYPGRPRAEAF
v_gene: TRBV11-2; CDR3aa: ASSLGPEANEKRF